Following are 10 T cell receptor beta chains from one sample sequenced in a study of memory CD4+ T cells and cytomegalovirus serostatus. The repertoire was sequenced with immunoSEQ multiplex PCR; TCRdb's copy has only in-frame clones and lacks some. The sample contains about 64,000 clones, roughly four fifths of which appear only once. Single viable CD3+CD4+CD8-CD45RO+ cells were sorted as the memory CD4+ T cells. Sequenced material: memory CD4+ T cells from blood. Source of these receptors: an adult in good health and CMV-seronegative.

V usage is TRBV2 and J usage is TRBJ1-5; the D is unclear. Germline-derived CDR1 and CDR2 are SNHLY and FYNNEI. The CDR3 has 14 amino acids. Between the trimmed V and J ends, which lost 7 bases and 1 base, there was a span of 11 bases. CDR3 bases: TGTGCCAGCAATGGAGGATCCAGCAATCAGCCCCAGCATTTT. Encoded protein: CASNGGSSNQPQHF.

V gene TRBV10-3 combines with J gene TRBJ1-5; 9 nucleotides agree with TRBD1. J gave up 5 bases and V 5 bases, and 7 bases lay outside the gene matches. Germline values: CDR1 ENHRY, CDR2 SYGVKD. This CDR3 is 15 amino acids long. The CDR3 loop is CAISPGTGNYQPQHF. The CDR3 DNA reads TGTGCCATCAGTCCCGGGACAGGGAATTATCAGCCCCAGCATTTT.

The J gene is TRBJ1-2, the V gene TRBV5-5; perhaps TRBD1 as D (6 bases). CDR3 size: 15 residues. V gave up 1 base and J gave up 0 bases, with 10 bases separating them. Germline loops: CDR1 SGHKS, CDR2 YYEKEE (reference sequence). CDR3 amino acids: CASSLQTGPNYGYTF. CDR3 in DNA: TGTGCCAGCAGCTTGCAGACAGGACCTAACTATGGCTACACCTTC.

The chain couples TRBV28 to TRBJ1-2; maybe TRBD1 (5 bases). CDR1 is MDHEN and CDR2 is SYDVKM in the germline V gene. The CDR3 is made up of 12 amino acids. The V end lost 6 bases, the J end lost 5 bases, and 10 bases lay between the germline ends. The CDR3 reads CASRGTVYGYTF. The CDR3 DNA reads TGTGCCAGCAGAGGGACGGTGTATGGCTACACCTTC.

V usage is TRBV18 and J usage is TRBJ1-2, with D unresolved. The CDR3 is 13 residues long. Germline V gene lookup returns CDR1 KGHSH and CDR2 LQKENI. The V end was cut by 0 bases, the J end by 8 bases, with 10 bases between. The CDR3 DNA follows: TGTGCCAGCTCACCACCGAGCGAATGGGGCTACACCTTC. Its translation: CASSPPSEWGYTF.

The table lists this clone with a count of one. The gene calls are TRBV2 and TRBJ1-1; the D is unclear. The CDR3 is made up of 12 amino acids. The germline V and J ends were trimmed by 4 bases and 4 bases, with 7 bases remaining between them. The germline V gene has CDR1 SNHLY and CDR2 FYNNEI. DNA of the CDR3: TGTGCCAGCAGTGGTGGTAGCACTGAAGCTTTCTTT. This gives the protein CASSGGSTEAFF. The entire variable domain, with the rest obtained from reference TRBV2 and TRBJ1-1, is as follows: EPEVTQTPSHQVTQMGQEVILRCVPISNHLYFYWYRQILGQKVEFLVSFYNNEISEKSEIFDDQFSVERPDGSNFTLKIRSTKLEDSAMYFCASSGGSTEAFFGQGTRLTVV.

The chain joins TRBV4-2 to TRBJ1-4, with D maybe TRBD1 (5 bases). CDR3 size: 15 residues. Germline V gene lookup returns CDR1 LGHNA and CDR2 YNFKEQ. Trimming removed 3 bases from V and 7 bases from J, with 15 bases in between. The CDR3 here is CASSQRGGSTEKLFF. CDR3 nucleotides: TGTGCCAGCAGCCAGAGGGGTGGATCAACTGAAAAACTGTTTTTT.

This clone appeared once. The rearrangement joins TRBV7-9 to TRBJ2-7, with TRBD2 as a possible D gene (6 bases). V was shortened by 3 bases and J by 2 bases, with 17 bases between the two germline ends. The CDR3 consists of 16 residues. Germline CDR1 and CDR2: SEHNR and FQNEAQ (reference sequence). DNA for the CDR3: TGTGCCAGCAGCTTTATTGGAGCTGGAGGGGCCTACGAGCAGTACTTC. This sequence encodes CASSFIGAGGAYEQYF.

The chain links TRBV7-2 to TRBJ1-1, with D possibly being TRBD1 (6 bases). This CDR3 is built from 16 residues. V dropped 4 bases and J dropped 5 bases, with 20 bases sitting between them. From germline, CDR1 is SGHTA and CDR2 FQGNSA. The CDR3, as DNA: TGTGCCAGCAGCTATTTAGTAGGCCAGGGGAGGACTGAAGCTTTCTTT. It is translated as CASSYLVGQGRTEAFF.

The chain has TRBV6-5 and TRBJ1-2, with 7 nucleotides matching TRBD1. The CDR3 is 15 amino acids. The ends lost 0 bases at V and 7 bases at J; junction bases unmatched: 8. Germline CDR1 MNHEY, CDR2 SVGAGI. This CDR3 is CASSYSATGAGGYTF. CDR3 bases: TGTGCCAGCAGTTACTCTGCTACAGGGGCGGGTGGCTACACCTTC.